The 6 T cell receptor beta chains below come from one sample, sequenced in a study of blood T cell repertoires in COVID-19. Sequencing was performed with immunoSEQ multiplex PCR; in TCRdb, only in-frame clones are kept and a portion is missing. The sample yields 200,000 or so clones, roughly 90% seen once. The sample was peripheral blood. These receptor sequences come from a woman in her fifties or sixties with acute or convalescent COVID-19.

The chain carries TRBV6-1 and TRBJ2-7; 10 bases match TRBD1. The CDR3 length is 16 residues. The germline V gene has CDR1 MNHNS and CDR2 SASEGT. V was pared by 0 bases and J by 0 bases, with 2 bases of the junction left unmatched. CDR3 bases: TGTGCCAGCAGTGAAGCGGGACAGGGGAGCTCCTACGAGCAGTACTTC. It translates to CASSEAGQGSSYEQYF.

The rearrangement joins TRBV15 to TRBJ2-2; no firm D call. The CDR3 consists of 13 residues. Germline values: CDR1 LNHNV, CDR2 YYDKDF (reference sequence). V dropped 3 bases and J dropped 8 bases, with 10 bases sitting between them. The CDR3 loop reads CATSSHMEGELFF. CDR3 nucleotides: TGTGCCACCAGCAGTCACATGGAGGGGGAGCTGTTTTTT.

This clone showed up just a few times. V and J are TRBV27 and TRBJ1-2; 9 bases fit TRBD1. The CDR3 loop spans 13 amino acids. J lost 4 bases, V lost 6 bases, and 3 bases had no gene match. Germline V CDR1 and CDR2: MNHEY, SMNVEV (reference sequence). Written as DNA, the CDR3 is TGTGCCAGCAGGACAGGGGGTTCCTATGGCTACACCTTC. It is translated as CASRTGGSYGYTF.

V usage is TRBV7-2 and J usage is TRBJ1-3; D is unclear. The CDR3 has 13 amino acids. The V and J ends lost 3 bases and 3 bases respectively, with 6 bases between them. Germline CDR1 is SGHTA and CDR2 is FQGNSA. The CDR3 sequence: CASSLYSGNTIYF. The CDR3 region has the DNA TGTGCCAGCAGCTTGTACAGTGGAAACACCATATATTTT.

V usage is TRBV7-9 and J usage is TRBJ1-3, with D unclear. CDR3 length equals 15 residues. CDR1 and CDR2 (germline): SEHNR, FQNEAQ (reference sequence). Deletions cut 1 base from V and 2 bases from J, with 9 bases between. The CDR3 coding sequence is TGTGCCAGCAGCTTAGTTTGGAGTACTGGAAACACCATATATTTT. It yields the protein CASSLVWSTGNTIYF.

As for this clone: This clone may be a read error of a much larger clone one base away. DNA of the CDR3: TGTGCCAGCAGCTTAGGGTCACGGGCGGGAGGAGAGACCCAGTACTTC. It specifies CASSLGSRAGGETQYF. This chain uses TRBV7-8 with TRBJ2-5; 8 bases match TRBD2. The germline V gene has CDR1 SGHVS and CDR2 FQNEAQ. V gave up 1 base and J gave up 4 bases; unmatched junction bases: 8. The CDR3 has 16 amino acids. Variable domain in full (rest from reference TRBV7-8 and TRBJ2-5): GAGVSQSPRYKVAKRGQDVALRCDPISGHVSLFWYQQALGQGPEFLTYFQNEAQLDKSGLPSDRFFAERPEGSVSTLKIQRTQQEDSAVYLCASSLGSRAGGETQYFGPGTRLLVL.